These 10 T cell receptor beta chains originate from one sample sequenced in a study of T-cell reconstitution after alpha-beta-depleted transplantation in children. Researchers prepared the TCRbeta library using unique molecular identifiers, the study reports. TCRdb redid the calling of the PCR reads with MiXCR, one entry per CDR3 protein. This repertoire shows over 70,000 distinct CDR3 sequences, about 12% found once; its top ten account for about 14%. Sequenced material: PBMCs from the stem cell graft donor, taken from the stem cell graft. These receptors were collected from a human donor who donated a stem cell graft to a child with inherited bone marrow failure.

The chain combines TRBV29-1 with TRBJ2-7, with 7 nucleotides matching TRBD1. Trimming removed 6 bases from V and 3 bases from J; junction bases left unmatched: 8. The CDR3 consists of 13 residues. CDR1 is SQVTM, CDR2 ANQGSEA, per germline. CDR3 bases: TGCAGCGTGGTAGACAGGGTCGACTACGAGCAGTACTTC. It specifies CSVVDRVDYEQYF.

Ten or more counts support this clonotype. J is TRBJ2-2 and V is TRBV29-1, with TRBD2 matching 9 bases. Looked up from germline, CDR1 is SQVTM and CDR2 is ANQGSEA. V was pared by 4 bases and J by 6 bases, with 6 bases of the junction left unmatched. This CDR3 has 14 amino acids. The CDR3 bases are TGCAGCGTTGGGTTAGCGGGAGTCGCCGGGGAGCTGTTTTTT. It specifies CSVGLAGVAGELFF.

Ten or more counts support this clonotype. CDR3 residues: CSARPAGRLESEQFF. CDR3 in DNA: TGCAGTGCTAGACCAGCGGGACGGTTAGAAAGTGAGCAGTTCTTC. The genes are TRBV20-1 and TRBJ2-1; 7 bases line up with TRBD2. V lost 2 bases and J lost 9; bases outside the gene matches: 13. The CDR3 is made up of 15 amino acids. Germline V CDR1 and CDR2: DFQATT, SNEGSKA (reference sequence).

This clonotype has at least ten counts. In DNA, the CDR3 is TGCGCCAGCAGCTTGGTCCAGGACAACACCGGGGAGCTGTTTTTT. This translates into CASSLVQDNTGELFF. The chain joins TRBV5-1 to TRBJ2-2; D remains ambiguous. V lost 0 bases and J lost 2, with 8 bases in between. Germline CDR1 reads SGHRS; CDR2 reads YFSETQ. This CDR3 has 15 residues.

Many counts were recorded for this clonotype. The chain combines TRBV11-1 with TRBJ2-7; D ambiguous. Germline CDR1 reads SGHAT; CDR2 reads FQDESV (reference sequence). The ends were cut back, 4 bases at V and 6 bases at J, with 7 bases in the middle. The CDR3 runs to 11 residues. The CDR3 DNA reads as TGTGCCAGCAGCTCTTTCGGCGAGCAGTACTTC. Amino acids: CASSSFGEQYF. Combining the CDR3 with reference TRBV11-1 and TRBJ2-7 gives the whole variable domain EAEVAQSPRYKITEKSQAVAFWCDPISGHATLYWYRQILGQGPELLVQFQDESVVDDSQLPKDRFSAERLKGVDSTLKIQPAELGDSAMYLCASSSFGEQYFGPGTRLTVT.

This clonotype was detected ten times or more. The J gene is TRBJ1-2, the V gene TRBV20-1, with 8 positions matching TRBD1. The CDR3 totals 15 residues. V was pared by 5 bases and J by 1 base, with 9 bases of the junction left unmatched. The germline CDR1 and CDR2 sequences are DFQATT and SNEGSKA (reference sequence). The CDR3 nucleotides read TGCAGTGCTGGGGCAGGGGGCGCGGGTAACTATGGCTACACCTTC. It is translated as CSAGAGGAGNYGYTF.

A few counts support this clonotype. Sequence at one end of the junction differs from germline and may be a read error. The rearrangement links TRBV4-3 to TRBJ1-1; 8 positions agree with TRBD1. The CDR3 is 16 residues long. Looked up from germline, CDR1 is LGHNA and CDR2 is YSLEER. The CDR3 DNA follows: TGCGCCAGCAGTCAAGCCCCAGGGGGCGGCGGCACTGAAGCTTTCTTT. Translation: CASSQAPGGGGTEAFF.

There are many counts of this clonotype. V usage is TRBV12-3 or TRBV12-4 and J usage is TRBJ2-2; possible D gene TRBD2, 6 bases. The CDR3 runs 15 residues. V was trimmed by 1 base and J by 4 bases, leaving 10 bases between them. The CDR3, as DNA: TGTGCCAGCAGTTTAGATGCGGGAAGCACCGGGGAGCTGTTTTTT. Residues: CASSLDAGSTGELFF.

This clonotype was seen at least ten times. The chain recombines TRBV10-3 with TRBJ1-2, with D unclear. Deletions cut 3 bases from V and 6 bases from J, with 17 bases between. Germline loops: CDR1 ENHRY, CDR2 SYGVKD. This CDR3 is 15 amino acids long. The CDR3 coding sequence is TGTGCCATCAGTGATCTAGGGCAGTCCCTAAATGGCTACACCTTC. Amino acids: CAISDLGQSLNGYTF.

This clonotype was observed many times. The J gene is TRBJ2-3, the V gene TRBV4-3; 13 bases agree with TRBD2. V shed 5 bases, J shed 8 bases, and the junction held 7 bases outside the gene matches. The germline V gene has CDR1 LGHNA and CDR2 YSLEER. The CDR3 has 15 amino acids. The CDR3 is CASSETSGRPPTQYF. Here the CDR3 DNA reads TGCGCCAGCAGCGAGACTAGCGGGAGGCCCCCTACGCAGTATTTT.